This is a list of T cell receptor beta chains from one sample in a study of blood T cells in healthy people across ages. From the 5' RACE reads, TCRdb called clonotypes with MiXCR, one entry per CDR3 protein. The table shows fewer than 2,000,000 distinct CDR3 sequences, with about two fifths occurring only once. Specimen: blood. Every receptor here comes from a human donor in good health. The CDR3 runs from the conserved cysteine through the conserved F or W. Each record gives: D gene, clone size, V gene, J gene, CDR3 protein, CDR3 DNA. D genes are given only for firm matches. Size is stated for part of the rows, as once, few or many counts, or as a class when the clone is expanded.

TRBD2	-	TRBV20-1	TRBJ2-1	CSQQASGAYNEQFF	TGCAGTCAACAAGCTAGCGGGGCCTACAATGAGCAGTTCTTC
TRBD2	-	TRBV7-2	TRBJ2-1	CASSETAGSYNEQFF	TGTGCCAGCAGCGAGACAGCGGGGTCCTACAATGAGCAGTTCTTC
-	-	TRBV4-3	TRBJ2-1	CASSQVEGEQFF	TGCGCCAGCAGCCAAGTTGAGGGAGAGCAGTTCTTC
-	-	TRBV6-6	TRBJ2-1	CASRTPTLYNEQFF	TGTGCCAGCAGAACGCCCACCCTTTACAATGAGCAGTTCTTC
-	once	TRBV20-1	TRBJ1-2	CSAGGENSYGYTF	TGCAGTGCTGGAGGGGAGAACAGCTATGGCTACACCTTC
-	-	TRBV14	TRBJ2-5	CASSQGAEGIFETQYF	TGTGCCAGCAGCCAAGGTGCAGAAGGGATCTTTGAGACCCAGTACTTC
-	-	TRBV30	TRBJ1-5	CAWTNRARDQPQHF	TGTGCCTGGACTAACAGGGCGCGGGATCAGCCCCAGCATTTT
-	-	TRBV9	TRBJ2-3	CASGTGDPVLDTQYF	TGTGCCAGCGGAACCGGAGACCCAGTCCTAGATACGCAGTATTTT
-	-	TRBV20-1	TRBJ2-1	CSARDSEQFF	TGCAGTGCTAGGGACAGCGAGCAGTTCTTC
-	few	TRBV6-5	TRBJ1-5	CASSYFEIQVYSNQPQHF	TGTGCCAGCAGTTACTTCGAAATACAGGTCTATAGCAATCAGCCCCAGCATTTT
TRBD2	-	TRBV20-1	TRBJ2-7	CSASPAPSGVGEQYF	TGCAGTGCTAGCCCCGCGCCTAGCGGGGTTGGGGAGCAGTACTTC
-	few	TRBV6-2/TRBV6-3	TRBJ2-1	CASSYQRRNEQFF	TGTGCCAGCAGTTACCAGCGCCGCAATGAGCAGTTCTTC
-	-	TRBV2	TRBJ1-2	CASSERRNRNYGYTF	TGTGCCAGCAGTGAAAGGCGGAACAGGAACTATGGCTACACCTTC
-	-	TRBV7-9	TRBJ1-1	CASVIGLMNTEAFF	TGTGCCAGCGTGATAGGGCTTATGAACACTGAAGCTTTCTTT
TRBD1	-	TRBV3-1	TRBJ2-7	CVSSRRGLYEQYF	TGTGTCAGCAGCCGCAGGGGGCTTTACGAGCAGTACTTC
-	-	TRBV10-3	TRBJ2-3	CAISGSRGATSDTQYF	TGTGCCATCAGTGGTAGTCGGGGGGCGACTTCAGATACGCAGTATTTT
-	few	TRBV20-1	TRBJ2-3	CSAESSAGDTRYF	TGCAGTGCAGAGTCTAGCGCTGGAGATACGCGGTATTTT
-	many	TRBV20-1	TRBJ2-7	CSARGQRVYHEQYF	TGCAGTGCCAGGGGCCAGCGGGTGTACCACGAGCAGTACTTC
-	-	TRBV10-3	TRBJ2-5	CAISDKGMETQYF	TGTGCCATCAGTGATAAGGGGATGGAGACCCAGTACTTC
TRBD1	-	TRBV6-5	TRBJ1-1	CASRPGQGRRVFF	TGTGCCAGCAGGCCTGGACAGGGGCGTCGAGTTTTCTTT
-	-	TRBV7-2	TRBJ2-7	CASSLAWGEYEQYF	TGTGCCAGCAGCCTCGCCTGGGGCGAGTACGAGCAGTACTTC
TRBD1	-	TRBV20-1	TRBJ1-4	CRARTDRAKLFF	TGCAGGGCTAGAACCGACAGGGCGAAACTGTTTTTT
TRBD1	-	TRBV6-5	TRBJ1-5	CASSRDSYQPQHF	TGTGCCAGCAGTCGGGACAGCTATCAGCCCCAGCATTTT
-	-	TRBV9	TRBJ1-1	CASSLNPSSWAEAFF	TGTGCCAGCAGCTTAAATCCGTCCTCTTGGGCTGAAGCTTTCTTT
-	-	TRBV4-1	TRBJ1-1	CASSPADRNTEAFF	TGCGCCAGCAGCCCGGCGGATAGGAACACTGAAGCTTTCTTT
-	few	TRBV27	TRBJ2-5	CASSLTRGGRDQETQYF	TGTGCCAGCAGTTTAACGAGAGGCGGACGAGACCAAGAGACCCAGTACTTC
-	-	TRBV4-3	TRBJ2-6	CASSQDGEGAGANVLTF	TGCGCCAGCAGCCAAGATGGGGAGGGGGCTGGGGCCAACGTCCTGACTTTC
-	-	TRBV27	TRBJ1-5	CASSPADRDQPQHF	TGTGCCAGCAGCCCCGCGGACAGAGATCAGCCCCAGCATTTT
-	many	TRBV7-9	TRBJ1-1	CASSREGGTEAFF	TGTGCCAGCAGCCGGGAGGGCGGCACTGAAGCTTTCTTT
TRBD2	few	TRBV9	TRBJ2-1	CASSVVSGGIYNEQFF	TGTGCCAGCAGCGTAGTTAGCGGGGGGATTTACAATGAGCAGTTCTTC
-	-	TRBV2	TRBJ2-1	CASSDFRGSEQFF	TGTGCCAGCAGTGATTTTAGGGGTAGTGAGCAGTTCTTC
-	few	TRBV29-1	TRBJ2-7	CSVGGTGIYEQYF	TGCAGCGTTGGGGGGACGGGGATCTACGAGCAGTACTTC
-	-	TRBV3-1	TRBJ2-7	CASTTPGMGLSEQYF	TGTGCCAGCACCACGCCCGGGATGGGACTTTCCGAGCAGTACTTC
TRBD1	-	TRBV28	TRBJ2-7	CASSTHLRDRITYEQYF	TGTGCCAGCAGTACGCACCTTCGGGACAGGATAACCTACGAGCAGTACTTC
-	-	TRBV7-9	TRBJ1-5	CASTSRGISNQPQHF	TGTGCCAGCACCTCAAGGGGGATTAGCAATCAGCCCCAGCATTTT
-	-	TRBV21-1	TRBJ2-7	CASSKVGSDYEQYF	TGTGCCAGCAGCAAAGTGGGATCCGACTACGAGCAGTACTTC
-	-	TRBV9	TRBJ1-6	CASSVGGANSPLHF	TGTGCCAGCAGCGTAGGGGGCGCGAATTCACCCCTCCACTTT
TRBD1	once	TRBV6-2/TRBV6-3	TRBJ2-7	CASSLGTGGIHEQYF	TGTGCCAGCAGCCTCGGGACAGGGGGCATCCACGAGCAGTACTTC
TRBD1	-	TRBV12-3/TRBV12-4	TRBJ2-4	CARSTHRGNIQYF	TGTGCCCGCAGTACACACAGGGGAAACATTCAGTACTTC
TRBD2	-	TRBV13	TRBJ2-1	CASSFAQAGSSYNEQFF	TGTGCCAGCAGCTTTGCGCAAGCGGGGAGTTCCTACAATGAGCAGTTCTTC
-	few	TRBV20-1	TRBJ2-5	CSAIRGGTLETQYF	TGCAGTGCTATTCGAGGGGGGACTTTAGAGACCCAGTACTTC
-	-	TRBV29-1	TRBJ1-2	CSVVLGGGDYGYTF	TGCAGCGTTGTTTTGGGGGGGGGCGACTATGGCTACACCTTC
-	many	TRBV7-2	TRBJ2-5	CASSLTETQYF	TGTGCCAGCAGCTTAACAGAGACCCAGTACTTC
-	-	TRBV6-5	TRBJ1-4	CASSYVRNYEKLFF	TGTGCCAGCAGTTACGTAAGGAACTACGAAAAACTGTTTTTT
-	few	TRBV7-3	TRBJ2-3	CASSLRWSSTDTQYF	TGTGCCAGCAGCTTGAGATGGAGTTCTACAGATACGCAGTATTTT
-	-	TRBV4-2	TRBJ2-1	CASSQERLAHEQFF	TGTGCCAGCAGCCAAGAGAGGCTAGCTCATGAGCAGTTCTTC
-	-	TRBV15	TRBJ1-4	CATSRDREKLFF	TGTGCCACCAGCAGAGATCGCGAAAAACTGTTTTTT
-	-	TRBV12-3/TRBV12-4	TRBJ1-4	CASTVVGNEKLFF	TGTGCCAGCACCGTTGTGGGGAATGAAAAACTGTTTTTT
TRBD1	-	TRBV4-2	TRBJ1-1	CASSLQDSGTALMNTEAFF	TGTGCCAGCAGCTTACAAGATAGTGGGACAGCCCTTATGAACACTGAAGCTTTCTTT
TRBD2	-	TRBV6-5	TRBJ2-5	CASSFNNGGGMETQDF	TGTGCCAGCAGTTTCAATAATGGGGGAGGGATGGAGACCCAGGACTTC
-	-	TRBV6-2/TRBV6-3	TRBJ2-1	CASSYSQGLFYNEQFF	TGTGCCAGCAGTTACTCGCAAGGACTTTTTTACAATGAGCAGTTCTTC
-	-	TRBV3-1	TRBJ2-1	CASTQGAPPSYNEQFF	TGTGCCAGCACCCAAGGGGCCCCCCCTTCCTACAATGAGCAGTTCTTC
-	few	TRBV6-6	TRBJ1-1	CASSLWTGMNTEAFF	TGTGCCAGCAGTTTATGGACGGGGATGAACACTGAAGCTTTCTTT
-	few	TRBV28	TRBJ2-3	CASSLGVRRTDTQYF	TGTGCCAGCAGTTTGGGAGTCAGACGCACAGATACGCAGTATTTT
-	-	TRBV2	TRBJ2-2	CASSVLGNDGELFF	TGTGCCAGCAGTGTACTCGGGAACGACGGGGAGCTGTTTTTT